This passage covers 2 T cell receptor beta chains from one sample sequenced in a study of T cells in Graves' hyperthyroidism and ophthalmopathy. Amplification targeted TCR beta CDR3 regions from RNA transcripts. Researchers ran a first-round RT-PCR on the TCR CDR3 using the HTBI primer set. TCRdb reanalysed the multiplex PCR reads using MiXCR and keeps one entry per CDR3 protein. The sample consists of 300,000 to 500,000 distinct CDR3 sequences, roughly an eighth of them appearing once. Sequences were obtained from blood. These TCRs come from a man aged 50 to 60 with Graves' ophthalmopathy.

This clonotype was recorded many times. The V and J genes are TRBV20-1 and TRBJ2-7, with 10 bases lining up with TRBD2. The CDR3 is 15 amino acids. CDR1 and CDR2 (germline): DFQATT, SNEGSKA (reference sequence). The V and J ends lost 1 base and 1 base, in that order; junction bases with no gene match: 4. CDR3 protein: CSARGTSGFSYEQYF. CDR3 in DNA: TGCAGTGCTAGAGGGACTAGCGGATTTTCCTACGAGCAGTACTTC.

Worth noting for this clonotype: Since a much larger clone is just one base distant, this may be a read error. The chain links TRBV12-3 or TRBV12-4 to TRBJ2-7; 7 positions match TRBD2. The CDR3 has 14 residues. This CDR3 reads CASSLAELSYEQYF. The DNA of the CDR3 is TGTGCCAGCAGTCTAGCGGAGCTCTCCTACGAGCAGTACTTC.